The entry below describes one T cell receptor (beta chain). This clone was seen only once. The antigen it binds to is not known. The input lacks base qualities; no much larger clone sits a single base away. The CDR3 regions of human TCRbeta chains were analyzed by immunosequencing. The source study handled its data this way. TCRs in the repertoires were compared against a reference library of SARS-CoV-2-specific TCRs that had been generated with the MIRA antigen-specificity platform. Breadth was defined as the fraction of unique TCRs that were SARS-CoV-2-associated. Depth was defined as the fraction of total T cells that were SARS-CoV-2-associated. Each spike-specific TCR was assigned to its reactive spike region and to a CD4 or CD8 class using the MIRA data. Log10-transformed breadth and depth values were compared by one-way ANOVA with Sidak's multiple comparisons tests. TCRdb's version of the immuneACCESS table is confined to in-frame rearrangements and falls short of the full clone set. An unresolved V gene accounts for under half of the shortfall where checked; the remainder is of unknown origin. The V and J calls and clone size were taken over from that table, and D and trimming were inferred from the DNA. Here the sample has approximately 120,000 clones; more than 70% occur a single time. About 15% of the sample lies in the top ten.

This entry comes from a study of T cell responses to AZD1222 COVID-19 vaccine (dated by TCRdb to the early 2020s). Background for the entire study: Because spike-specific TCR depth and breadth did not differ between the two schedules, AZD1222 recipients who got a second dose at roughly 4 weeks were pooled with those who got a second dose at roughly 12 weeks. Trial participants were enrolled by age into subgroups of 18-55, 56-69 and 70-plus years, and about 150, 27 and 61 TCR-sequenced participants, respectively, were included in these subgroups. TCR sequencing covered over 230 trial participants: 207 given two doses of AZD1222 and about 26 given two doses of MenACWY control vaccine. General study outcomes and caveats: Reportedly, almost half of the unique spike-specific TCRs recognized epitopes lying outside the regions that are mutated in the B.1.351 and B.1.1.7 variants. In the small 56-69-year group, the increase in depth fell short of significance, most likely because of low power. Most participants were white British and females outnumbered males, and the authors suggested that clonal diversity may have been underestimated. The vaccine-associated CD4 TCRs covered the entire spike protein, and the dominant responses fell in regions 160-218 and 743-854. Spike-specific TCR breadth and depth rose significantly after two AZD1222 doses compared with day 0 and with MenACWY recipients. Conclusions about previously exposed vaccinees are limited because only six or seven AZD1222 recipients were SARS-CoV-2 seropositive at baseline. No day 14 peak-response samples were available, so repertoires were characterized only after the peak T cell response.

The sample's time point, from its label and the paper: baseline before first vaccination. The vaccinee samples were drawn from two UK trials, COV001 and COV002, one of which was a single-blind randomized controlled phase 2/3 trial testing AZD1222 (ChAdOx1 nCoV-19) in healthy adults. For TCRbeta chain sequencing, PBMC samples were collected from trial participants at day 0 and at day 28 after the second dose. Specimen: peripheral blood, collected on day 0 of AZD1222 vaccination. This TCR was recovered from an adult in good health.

The CDR3 reads as follows: CASPLETVYNEQFF. In nucleotides, the sequence is TGTGCCAGCCCACTGGAGACGGTATACAATGAGCAGTTCTTC. The V gene is TRBV27 and the J gene is TRBJ2-1; the D gene is not confidently resolved. Trimming removed 8 bases from V and 4 bases from J, leaving 15 bases between the germline ends. CDR1 and CDR2, per the germline V gene (reference sequence), are MNHEY and SMNVEV. The CDR3 goes from the cysteine to the phenylalanine over 14 residues. The CDR3 DNA has 42 bases and is translated from base 1.